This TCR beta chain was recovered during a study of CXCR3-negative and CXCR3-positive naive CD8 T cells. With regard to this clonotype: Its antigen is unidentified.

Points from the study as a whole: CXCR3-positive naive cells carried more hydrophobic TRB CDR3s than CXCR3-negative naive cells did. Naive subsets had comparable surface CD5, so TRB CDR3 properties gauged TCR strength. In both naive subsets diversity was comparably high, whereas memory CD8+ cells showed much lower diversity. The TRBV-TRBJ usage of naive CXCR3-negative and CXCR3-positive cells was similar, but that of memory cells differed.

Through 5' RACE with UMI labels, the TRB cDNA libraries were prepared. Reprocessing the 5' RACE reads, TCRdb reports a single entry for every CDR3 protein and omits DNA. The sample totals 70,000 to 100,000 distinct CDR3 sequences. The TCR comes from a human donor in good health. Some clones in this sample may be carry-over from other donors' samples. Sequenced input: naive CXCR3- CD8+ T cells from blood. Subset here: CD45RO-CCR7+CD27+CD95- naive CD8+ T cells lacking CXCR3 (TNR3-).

This chain's CDR3 is CASRSGLEETQYF. V gene TRBV6-2 or TRBV6-3 combines with J gene TRBJ2-5; TCRdb proposes TRBD2, but this gene call is untestable without DNA. This CDR3 comprises 13 residues. Per the germline V gene, CDR1 is MNHEY and CDR2 is SVGEGT.